The source of this T cell receptor (beta chain) is a study of T cell repertoires in cytomegalovirus infection (dated by TCRdb to the late 2010s). About the investigation overall: Donor HLA type was relevant to the analysis, because carriage of CMV infection together with the matching HLA type was indicated by public TCR beta signatures. Broad study findings and their caveats: The ex vivo response was dominated by HLA-C-restricted CMV-specific TCR beta clonotypes, which also provided the single most frequent clonotype in two of eight donors. In both this cohort and an independent cohort of some 370 donors, the cumulative frequency of public TCR beta family members distinguished carriers of CMV infection plus the relevant HLA type.

For sequencing, an Illumina HiSeq 1500 was employed. TCRdb's own reprocessing of the public reads used fastp at Q25 and MiXCR and kept productive beta chains. Rows merge per CDR3 protein into single entries with the most common DNA and genes. Counted in this sample were about 180,000 distinct CDR3 sequences; roughly an eighth of them appeared once. The ten top clones hold roughly 30% of the sample. This clonotype was seen many times. Its antigen target is currently unknown. No qualities accompany the bases; no much larger clone lies one base away. The germline V gene encodes CDR1 SGHVS and CDR2 FQNEAQ. The germline ends are 21 bases apart after V is trimmed by 4 bases and J by 8 bases. The CDR3 spans 16 residues, from the cysteine through the phenylalanine. Just CDR3 DNA is preserved here, 48 bases in frame from base 1.

What was sequenced was PBMCs. The rearrangement joined TRBV7-8 to TRBJ2-1, and TRBD2 may be the D gene, going by 6 matching bases. This receptor was obtained from a human donor in good health (CMV status not recorded). Some clones in this sample may be carry-over from other donors' samples. The CDR3: CASSSIFSGFVDEQFF. The base sequence is TGTGCCAGCAGCTCGATCTTCAGCGGGTTTGTCGATGAGCAGTTCTTC.